Listed below are T cell receptor beta chains from one sample, sequenced in a study of blood T cell repertoires in COVID-19. Sequenced by immunoSEQ multiplex PCR; TCRdb stores in-frame clones only, minus some. Of roughly 100,000 clones listed, approximately 90% are singletons. The sequenced material came from peripheral blood. Receptors originate from a man aged 50-59 years with acute or convalescent COVID-19. CDR3s include the opening cysteine and the closing phenylalanine or tryptophan. D genes are given only for firm matches. Some rows have no size entry. The others give once, few or many, or a class for an expanded clone.

D | length | J | size | V | CDR3 | DNA
- | 14 | TRBJ1-4 | - | TRBV6-5 | CASTWTPTNEKLFF | TGTGCCAGCACCTGGACACCAACTAATGAAAAACTGTTTTTT
- | 14 | TRBJ1-5 | - | TRBV2 | CASSERGGNQPQHF | TGTGCCAGCAGTGAAAGGGGCGGCAATCAGCCCCAGCATTTT
TRBD2 | 15 | TRBJ2-5 | - | TRBV5-6 | CASSFLAGGSETQYF | TGTGCCAGCAGCTTCTTAGCGGGGGGATCAGAGACCCAGTACTTC
- | 15 | TRBJ1-4 | - | TRBV7-8 | CASSPGGGFAEKLFF | TGTGCCAGCAGCCCGGGCGGGGGATTTGCTGAAAAACTGTTTTTT
TRBD1 | 16 | TRBJ1-1 | - | TRBV19 | CASRAGTGSGNTEAFF | TGTGCCAGTAGAGCCGGGACAGGGTCGGGGAACACTGAAGCTTTCTTT
TRBD2 | 11 | TRBJ2-1 | - | TRBV5-1 | CASSLGDYQFF | TGCGCCAGCAGTTTGGGGGACTATCAGTTCTTC
- | 13 | TRBJ1-2 | - | TRBV2 | CASSGDRDYGYTF | TGTGCCAGCAGTGGAGACAGAGACTATGGCTACACCTTC
TRBD1 | 15 | TRBJ1-6 | - | TRBV30 | CAWSVPQGAGSPLHF | TGTGCCTGGAGTGTACCCCAGGGGGCAGGTTCACCCCTCCACTTT
- | 14 | TRBJ1-1 | - | TRBV19 | CASSLIQATKEAFF | TGTGCCAGTAGTCTCATACAGGCGACGAAGGAAGCTTTCTTT
- | 17 | TRBJ1-2 | - | TRBV28 | CASSLWPAGADVRGYTF | TGTGCCAGCAGTTTATGGCCGGCAGGGGCTGACGTGCGAGGCTACACCTTC
- | 15 | TRBJ1-6 | - | TRBV6-5 | CASSYSQTGYSPLHF | TGTGCCAGCAGTTACTCTCAGACAGGCTATTCACCCCTCCACTTT
- | 12 | TRBJ2-3 | - | TRBV7-9 | CAPGFGTDTQYF | TGTGCCCCCGGGTTCGGCACAGATACGCAGTATTTT
- | 14 | TRBJ1-4 | - | TRBV6-5 | CASTARQVNEKLFF | TGTGCCAGCACGGCACGACAGGTTAATGAAAAACTGTTTTTT
- | 13 | TRBJ1-3 | - | TRBV4-1 | CASSQEGGYTIYF | TGCGCCAGCAGCCAAGAGGGGGGATACACCATATATTTT
- | 16 | TRBJ1-1 | - | TRBV6-5 | CASSYSGTGFDTEAFF | TGTGCCAGCAGTTACTCGGGTACGGGGTTCGACACTGAAGCTTTCTTT
- | 15 | TRBJ2-3 | - | TRBV10-3 | CASTAGSSRTDTQYF | TGTGCCTCGACCGCAGGGTCTAGTAGGACAGATACGCAGTATTTT
TRBD2 | 16 | TRBJ2-1 | - | TRBV2 | CASSPRLAGLYNEQFF | TGTGCCAGCAGCCCTCGGCTAGCGGGGCTCTACAATGAGCAGTTCTTC
- | 14 | TRBJ1-1 | - | TRBV27 | CASSLNQMNTEAFF | TGTGCCAGCAGTTTAAATCAAATGAACACTGAAGCTTTCTTT
- | 14 | TRBJ2-5 | - | TRBV7-8 | CASSPSTLQETQYF | TGTGCCAGCAGCCCATCTACCCTACAAGAGACCCAGTACTTC
TRBD2 | 16 | TRBJ2-2 | - | TRBV3-1/TRBV3-2 | CASSQYASGVTGELFF | TGTGCCAGCAGCCAATATGCTAGCGGGGTCACCGGGGAGCTGTTTTTT
TRBD1 | 13 | TRBJ2-7 | - | TRBV6-2/TRBV6-3 | CASSYNRGYEQYF | TGTGCCAGCAGTTACAACAGGGGTTACGAGCAGTACTTC
- | 16 | TRBJ2-1 | - | TRBV28 | CASSLAAGPTANEQFF | TGTGCCAGCAGCCTCGCGGCGGGCCCCACCGCGAATGAGCAGTTCTTC
TRBD1 | 17 | TRBJ1-1 | - | TRBV2 | CASRLDRAQVSNTEAFF | TGTGCCAGCAGGTTAGACAGGGCCCAGGTGTCGAACACTGAAGCTTTCTTT
TRBD1 | 17 | TRBJ2-6 | - | TRBV11-2 | CASSFRGPSSGANVLTF | TGTGCCAGCAGCTTCAGGGGGCCTAGCTCTGGGGCCAACGTCCTGACTTTC
- | 16 | TRBJ2-7 | - | TRBV27 | CASSPLAGLMFGEQYF | TGTGCCAGCAGTCCCCTTGCAGGGCTAATGTTCGGCGAGCAGTACTTC
TRBD1 | 12 | TRBJ1-1 | - | TRBV6-2/TRBV6-3 | CASSWDRGEAFF | TGTGCCAGCAGCTGGGACAGGGGTGAAGCTTTCTTT
- | 15 | TRBJ1-1 | - | TRBV5-3 | CARSFLSGADTEAFF | -
- | 16 | TRBJ2-1 | - | TRBV9 | CASSVASESSYNEQFF | TGTGCCAGCAGCGTAGCATCGGAGAGCTCCTACAATGAGCAGTTCTTC
- | 15 | TRBJ2-5 | - | TRBV20-1 | CSASGTSTGQETQYF | TGCAGTGCTAGTGGAACGTCGACAGGCCAAGAGACCCAGTACTTC
- | 14 | TRBJ1-2 | - | TRBV25-1 | CASSDGGAAYGYTF | TGTGCCAGCAGTGACGGGGGAGCTGCCTATGGCTACACCTTC
- | 13 | TRBJ1-2 | - | TRBV11-2 | CASSLVARYGYTF | TGTGCCAGCAGCTTAGTGGCGCGGTATGGCTACACCTTC
- | 13 | TRBJ1-2 | - | TRBV11-3 | CASSFPGSYGYTF | TGTGCCAGCAGCTTCCCAGGCAGCTATGGCTACACCTTC
TRBD1 | 13 | TRBJ2-7 | - | TRBV5-6 | CASSLRTGVEQYF | TGTGCCAGCAGCCTACGGACAGGGGTAGAGCAGTACTTC
- | 16 | TRBJ1-5 | - | TRBV19 | CASSALDSYSNQPQHF | TGTGCCAGTAGCGCTCTCGACAGCTATAGCAATCAGCCCCAGCATTTT
TRBD1 | 16 | TRBJ2-2 | - | TRBV19 | CASSIGDRMDTGELFF | TGTGCCAGTAGTATAGGGGACAGGATGGACACCGGGGAGCTGTTTTTT
TRBD1 | 17 | TRBJ2-6 | - | TRBV5-1 | CASSSGTGSSGANVLTF | TGCGCCAGCAGCTCCGGGACAGGTTCCTCTGGGGCCAACGTCCTGACTTTC
TRBD1 | 15 | TRBJ1-1 | - | TRBV6-4 | CASRQQGATNTEAFF | TGTGCCAGCAGGCAACAGGGGGCCACGAACACTGAAGCTTTCTTT
TRBD2 | 16 | TRBJ2-3 | - | TRBV9 | CASSVISGGEQGTQYF | TGTGCCAGCAGCGTGATTAGCGGGGGAGAGCAAGGTACGCAGTATTTT
- | 12 | TRBJ2-5 | - | TRBV29-1 | CSVRPPGETQYF | TGCAGCGTACGCCCCCCGGGGGAGACCCAGTACTTC
- | 18 | TRBJ1-5 | few | TRBV7-2 | CASSLMRSGTNSNQPQHF | TGTGCCAGCAGCTTAATGCGCTCAGGGACAAATAGCAATCAGCCCCAGCATTTT
- | 14 | TRBJ1-2 | - | TRBV6-4 | CASSDGYRAYGYTF | TGTGCCAGCAGTGACGGGTACAGAGCCTATGGCTACACCTTC
- | 15 | TRBJ2-1 | - | TRBV7-2 | CASSLAGAASDEQFF | TGTGCCAGCAGCTTAGCGGGGGCCGCTTCGGATGAGCAGTTCTTC
- | 16 | TRBJ1-2 | - | TRBV7-5 | CVRSFLIGTDRYGYTF | TGTGTCAGAAGCTTTTTAATAGGGACAGATCGCTATGGCTACACCTTC
TRBD1 | 14 | TRBJ1-6 | - | TRBV11-2 | CASSRDRANSPLHF | TGTGCCAGCAGCCGCGACAGGGCTAATTCACCCCTCCACTTT
- | 16 | TRBJ1-5 | - | TRBV7-6 | CASSPGGKGSNQPQHF | TGTGCCAGCAGCCCGGGGGGGAAGGGGTCCAATCAGCCCCAGCATTTT
TRBD1 | 15 | TRBJ2-7 | - | TRBV11-3 | CASSLATGSYYEQYF | TGTGCCAGCAGTTTGGCGACAGGGAGTTACTACGAGCAGTACTTC
- | 12 | TRBJ1-1 | once | TRBV6-5 | CASGLMNTEAFF | TGTGCCTCGGGACTGATGAACACTGAAGCTTTCTTT
- | 16 | TRBJ2-2 | - | TRBV5-1 | CASSLVQVYDTGELFF | TGCGCCAGCAGCTTGGTGCAGGTTTATGACACCGGGGAGCTGTTTTTT
TRBD2 | 15 | TRBJ2-1 | - | TRBV4-2 | CASSPTSGDLNEQFF | TGTGCCAGCAGCCCGACTAGCGGCGATCTGAATGAGCAGTTCTTC
- | 16 | TRBJ1-5 | once | TRBV4-2 | CASSQEGEYSNQPQHF | TGTGCCAGCAGCCAAGAGGGAGAATATAGCAATCAGCCCCAGCATTTT
- | 15 | TRBJ2-1 | - | TRBV2 | CASSEVRQGGNEQFF | TGTGCCAGCAGTGAAGTTAGGCAGGGTGGCAATGAGCAGTTCTTC
- | 16 | TRBJ2-1 | - | TRBV3-1/TRBV3-2 | CASSLGGGRSYNEQFF | TGTGCCAGCAGTCTTGGCGGGGGCCGCTCCTACAATGAGCAGTTCTTC
- | 14 | TRBJ1-6 | few | TRBV7-2 | CASTGGGSYSPLHF | TGTGCCAGCACCGGGGGGGGAAGTTATTCACCCCTCCACTTT
- | 18 | TRBJ2-4 | many | TRBV27 | CASSPLTGDRIAKNIQYF | TGTGCCAGCAGTCCGCTAACGGGGGACAGAATAGCCAAAAACATTCAGTACTTC
- | 14 | TRBJ1-1 | - | TRBV5-1 | CASSSTGLNTEAFF | TGCGCCAGCAGCTCAACAGGGTTGAACACTGAAGCTTTCTTT
- | 15 | TRBJ1-1 | - | TRBV3-1/TRBV3-2 | CASSQLQGRNTEAFF | TGTGCCAGCAGCCAATTACAGGGTAGGAACACTGAAGCTTTCTTT
TRBD2 | 16 | TRBJ2-2 | - | TRBV10-3 | CAIAVSTSGVSGELFF | TGTGCCATCGCCGTCTCAACTAGCGGGGTCTCCGGGGAGCTGTTTTTT